Below, 27 T cell receptor beta chains from the same sample are listed, as sequenced in a study of Graves' ophthalmopathy and Graves' hyperthyroidism. The authors amplified TCR beta CDR3 regions from RNA transcripts. Second-round multiplex PCR came after first-round RT-PCR with HTBI primers. TCRdb fed the multiplex PCR reads into MiXCR, producing one record per CDR3 protein. The repertoire holds about 700,000 distinct CDR3 sequences, with about 44% as singletons. Source material: peripheral blood. Receptor source: an adult man with Graves' ophthalmopathy.

V gene TRBV7-2 combines with J gene TRBJ1-2; TRBD1 might be the D (6 bases). Trimming stripped 4 bases from V and 4 bases from J, with 16 bases between. The germline gives CDR1 SGHTA, CDR2 FQGNSA. CDR3 length equals 15 residues. The CDR3 nucleotides read TGTGCCAGCAGCTCGCCCGGCAGGGGTGCCTATGGCTACACCTTC. This sequence encodes CASSSPGRGAYGYTF.

The V gene is TRBV12-3 or TRBV12-4, the J gene TRBJ1-1, with a tentative D call TRBD1 (6 bases). V was clipped by 2 bases and J by 3 bases, with 13 bases between them. The CDR3 runs 15 residues. The CDR3 nucleotides are TGTGCCAGCAGTTTACTCCGGACAGATTACACTGAAGCTTTCTTT. This gives the protein CASSLLRTDYTEAFF.

This chain connects TRBV7-2 to TRBJ2-7; 8 positions agree with TRBD2. Losses at the gene ends were 3 bases for V and 2 bases for J; bases not matched to a gene: 6. From germline, CDR1 is SGHTA and CDR2 FQGNSA. The CDR3 has 15 amino acids. The CDR3 protein is CASSLSGSMAYEQYF. CDR3 in DNA: TGTGCCAGCAGCTTGAGCGGGAGTATGGCCTACGAGCAGTACTTC.

The chain employs TRBV29-1 and TRBJ2-6; no clear D. The germline V gene has CDR1 SQVTM and CDR2 ANQGSEA. Trimming shortened V by 7 bases and J by 2 bases, and 9 bases separated the two germline ends. The length of the CDR3 is 13 residues. CDR3 in amino acids: CSAQGPGANVLTF. CDR3 DNA sequence: TGCAGCGCTCAAGGGCCTGGGGCCAACGTCCTGACTTTC.

Only one count was recorded for this clonotype. The V and J genes are TRBV9 and TRBJ2-7; 7 bases line up with TRBD1. CDR1 and CDR2 (germline): SGDLS, YYNGEE. The CDR3 has 14 amino acids. With V trimmed by 3 bases and J by 3 bases, 6 bases remained unmatched. The CDR3 spells CASSAGDSNYEQYF. DNA for the CDR3: TGTGCCAGCAGCGCAGGGGACAGCAACTACGAGCAGTACTTC.

This clonotype was detected a few times. The chain links TRBV7-8 to TRBJ1-4; D call uncertain. Deletions cut 4 bases from V and 7 bases from J, with 10 bases between. The CDR3 has 13 amino acids. CDR1 is SGHVS, CDR2 FQNEAQ, per germline. CDR3 nucleotide sequence: TGTGCCAGCAGCTCTACAAATGGTGAAAAACTGTTTTTT. Residues: CASSSTNGEKLFF. Combining the CDR3 with reference TRBV7-8 and TRBJ1-4 gives the whole variable domain GAGVSQSPRYKVAKRGQDVALRCDPISGHVSLFWYQQALGQGPEFLTYFQNEAQLDKSGLPSDRFFAERPEGSVSTLKIQRTQQEDSAVYLCASSSTNGEKLFFGSGTQLSVL.

V and J are TRBV7-3 and TRBJ2-1; 10 bases match TRBD2. Trimming at V came to 2 bases and at J to 4 bases, leaving 2 bases not matched to a gene. The germline V gene encodes CDR1 SGHTA and CDR2 FQGTGA. The CDR3 has 15 residues. The CDR3 region has the DNA TGTGCCAGCAGCTTAGAACTAGCGGGATACAATGAGCAGTTCTTC. Translating it yields CASSLELAGYNEQFF.

This clonotype was detected only a few times. The rearrangement joins TRBV7-9 to TRBJ2-5, with TRBD1 matching 7 bases. The CDR3 length is 17 residues. Unmatched junction bases numbered 13, after V lost 5 bases and J lost 1 base. Germline CDR1 SEHNR, CDR2 FQNEAQ (reference sequence). CDR3 in amino acids: CASSHSNRGLTQETQYF. The CDR3 nucleotides are TGTGCCAGCAGCCATTCCAACAGGGGCCTGACCCAAGAGACCCAGTACTTC.

This clonotype was observed at least ten times. This chain joins TRBV19 and TRBJ1-2; the D is unclear. Germline lookup yields CDR1 LNHDA and CDR2 SQIVND (reference sequence). Trimming removed 4 bases at V and 4 bases at J, with 7 bases between. This CDR3 comprises 12 residues. CDR3 nucleotide sequence: TGTGCCAGTAGTAGCGGGTTCTATGGCTACACCTTC. Protein: CASSSGFYGYTF.

The gene calls are TRBV11-1 and TRBJ2-7, with D unclear. The germline V gene encodes CDR1 SGHAT and CDR2 FQDESV (reference sequence). V was shortened by 5 bases and J by 6 bases, with 14 bases between the two germline ends. The CDR3 sequence is 13 residues long. The CDR3 coding sequence is TGTGCCAGCAGCAAGGGATTGTCGGTCGAGCAGTACTTC. It specifies CASSKGLSVEQYF.

V is TRBV7-9 and J is TRBJ1-3, with D unclear. Germline values: CDR1 SEHNR, CDR2 FQNEAQ (reference sequence). The length of the CDR3 is 14 residues. Trimming took off 5 bases at V and 8 bases at J, with 16 bases between the two ends. The CDR3 sequence is CASSLIGDGYTIYF. In nucleotides, the CDR3 is TGTGCCAGCAGCCTTATTGGGGATGGCTACACCATATATTTT.

Remarks on this clonotype: This could be a read error, since a much larger clone is one nucleotide away. The J gene is TRBJ1-6, the V gene TRBV9, with 8 bases lining up with TRBD1. This CDR3 is 14 amino acids long. V was clipped by 4 bases and J by 10 bases; unmatched bases: 7. Germline V gene data show CDR1 as SGDLS and CDR2 as YYNGEE. This chain's CDR3 is CASSTDRGKSPLHF. In DNA form, the CDR3 reads TGTGCCAGCAGCACTGACAGGGGAAAATCACCCCTCCACTTT.

As for this clonotype: A read error is possible here, since a much larger clone lies one base away. The chain links TRBV9 to TRBJ1-4, with D tentatively TRBD1 (5 bases). CDR3 length: 15 residues. Germline lookup yields CDR1 SGDLS and CDR2 YYNGEE. The CDR3 spells CASSLVGAVNEKLVF. The CDR3, as DNA: TGTGCCAGCAGCTTAGTAGGGGCGGTAAATGAAAAACTGGTTTTT.

This clonotype was counted only a few times. This rearrangement joins TRBV19 to TRBJ2-2; no definite D call. Germline CDR1 reads LNHDA; CDR2 reads SQIVND (reference sequence). There are 14 residues in the CDR3. Trimming cost V 3 bases and J 6 bases, with 11 bases left between them. CDR3 residues: CASSIALFAGELFF. DNA for the CDR3: TGTGCCAGTAGTATTGCCCTCTTCGCCGGGGAGCTGTTTTTT.

This clonotype was seen a few times. This chain links TRBV7-2 with TRBJ1-5; no reliable D call. The length of the CDR3 is 14 residues. V dropped 5 bases and J dropped 0 bases, with 8 bases sitting between them. Germline V gene lookup returns CDR1 SGHTA and CDR2 FQGNSA. The CDR3 bases are TGTGCCAGCAGCCAAGGCAATAGCAATCAGCCCCAGCATTTT. This gives the protein CASSQGNSNQPQHF.

This clonotype has just a few counts. V gene TRBV11-2 combines with J gene TRBJ2-2, with D perhaps TRBD2 (6 bases). This CDR3 is 16 amino acids long. Germline CDR1 reads SGHAT; CDR2 reads FQNNGV. Deletions cut 3 bases from V and 0 bases from J, with 11 bases between. The CDR3 reads CASSLGSGANTGELFF. CDR3 coding DNA: TGTGCCAGCAGCTTGGGTAGCGGTGCGAACACCGGGGAGCTGTTTTTT. The whole variable domain, filled in from reference TRBV11-2 and TRBJ2-2, reads EAGVAQSPRYKIIEKRQSVAFWCNPISGHATLYWYQQILGQGPKLLIQFQNNGVVDDSQLPKDRFSAERLKGVDSTLKIQPAKLEDSAVYLCASSLGSGANTGELFFGEGSRLTVL.

There are a few counts of this clonotype. The chain joins TRBV12-3 or TRBV12-4 to TRBJ1-2, with D possibly TRBD1 on 6 matching bases. V lost 3 bases and J 0 bases, leaving 14 bases between the germline ends. CDR3 length: 16 residues. The CDR3 DNA sequence: TGTGCCAGCAGTTTGCGGGGACAACTTTCTAACTATGGCTACACCTTC. Encoded protein: CASSLRGQLSNYGYTF.

This chain connects TRBV2 to TRBJ2-5; 9 nucleotides match TRBD1. The CDR3 spans 18 residues. Germline CDR1 is SNHLY and CDR2 is FYNNEI. Germline trimming cut 5 bases from V and 5 bases from J; bases unmatched to any gene: 18. CDR3 protein: CASSYLSPGTGKGETQYF. The DNA of the CDR3 is TGTGCCAGCAGTTACCTGTCTCCCGGGACAGGGAAGGGTGAGACCCAGTACTTC.

This clonotype occurred a few times. V is TRBV20-1 and J is TRBJ2-5; the match to TRBD1 covers 12 bases. The CDR3 sequence is 14 residues long. The germline CDR1 and CDR2 sequences are DFQATT and SNEGSKA (reference sequence). With V trimmed by 6 bases and J by 5 bases, 7 bases remained unmatched. The CDR3 here is CSAPGTGGYETQYF. CDR3 nucleotides: TGCAGTGCGCCCGGGACAGGGGGCTATGAGACCCAGTACTTC.

This clonotype turned up a few times. This rearrangement joins TRBV10-3 to TRBJ2-7, with TRBD1 identical over 7 bases. In germline, CDR1 is ENHRY, CDR2 SYGVKD. This CDR3 has 15 residues. Germline trimming cut 6 bases from V and 3 bases from J; bases unmatched to any gene: 11. The chain's CDR3 is CAIRKQGPPFYEQYF. The CDR3 nucleotides read TGTGCCATCAGAAAACAGGGGCCCCCTTTCTACGAGCAGTACTTC.

This clonotype was found a few times. The chain recombines TRBV20-1 with TRBJ2-5; 7 bases are a match to TRBD1. Germline CDR1 and CDR2: DFQATT and SNEGSKA (reference sequence). V lost 7 bases and J lost 0; bases outside the gene matches: 5. The CDR3 length is 13 residues. CDR3 amino acids: CSVPGQHQETQYF. The CDR3 DNA reads TGCAGTGTTCCGGGACAGCACCAAGAGACCCAGTACTTC.

This clonotype was observed once. A much larger clone sits a single nucleotide away, making a read error possible. This chain connects TRBV19 to TRBJ1-5, with 9 positions matching TRBD1. There are 16 residues in the CDR3. The germline CDR1 and CDR2 sequences are LNHDA and SQIVND (reference sequence). Here the CDR3 reads CVSSWDRVMGNQPQHF. Written as DNA, the CDR3 is TGTGTCAGTAGTTGGGACAGGGTTATGGGCAATCAGCCCCAGCATTTT.

The chain is built from TRBV7-2 and TRBJ2-7; D gene unclear. V was cut by 6 bases and J by 3 bases, with 18 bases left in between. CDR1 and CDR2 from the germline V gene are SGHTA and FQGNSA. The CDR3 is made up of 15 amino acids. In DNA form, the CDR3 reads TGTGCCAGCAGTTTACAACCGTCGTCAGTCTACGAGCAGTACTTC. Its translation is CASSLQPSSVYEQYF.

The V gene is TRBV29-1, the J gene TRBJ2-1; D uncertain. With 6 bases removed from V and 4 bases from J, the gap between germline ends came to 7 bases. This CDR3 has 11 amino acids. Germline CDR1 is SQVTM and CDR2 is ANQGSEA. The DNA for the CDR3 is TGCAGCGTAGAGACATACAATGAGCAGTTCTTC. Amino acid sequence: CSVETYNEQFF.

This chain connects TRBV6-1 to TRBJ1-6, with a tentative D call TRBD1 (5 bases). Germline-derived CDR1 and CDR2 are MNHNS and SASEGT. Trimming stripped 6 bases from V and 2 bases from J, with 17 bases between. This CDR3 has 17 residues. The CDR3 sequence is CASSPKRGDPYNSPLHF. CDR3 sequence (DNA): TGTGCCAGCAGCCCCAAGCGGGGGGACCCCTATAATTCACCCCTCCACTTT.

Comments on this clonotype: This could be a read error, since a much larger clone is one nucleotide away. This chain joins TRBV29-1 and TRBJ2-7, with a weak D call TRBD2 (6 bases). V was trimmed by 4 bases and J by 6 bases, leaving 13 bases between them. Germline CDR1 is SQVTM and CDR2 is ANQGSEA. There are 12 residues in the CDR3. CDR3 DNA sequence: TGCAGCGTTGGCCATGACGGGGGCGAGCAGTACGTC. This codes for CSVGHDGGEQYV.

Remarks on this clonotype: A much larger clone differs by one base, so this may be a read error. J is TRBJ2-7 and V is TRBV12-3 or TRBV12-4; TRBD1 aligns across 7 bases. The ends lost 5 bases at V and 5 bases at J; junction bases unmatched: 12. This CDR3 has 15 residues. CDR3 sequence: CASSDADRKDNEQYF. CDR3 coding DNA: TGTGCCAGCAGTGATGCGGACAGGAAGGACAACGAGCAGTACTTC.